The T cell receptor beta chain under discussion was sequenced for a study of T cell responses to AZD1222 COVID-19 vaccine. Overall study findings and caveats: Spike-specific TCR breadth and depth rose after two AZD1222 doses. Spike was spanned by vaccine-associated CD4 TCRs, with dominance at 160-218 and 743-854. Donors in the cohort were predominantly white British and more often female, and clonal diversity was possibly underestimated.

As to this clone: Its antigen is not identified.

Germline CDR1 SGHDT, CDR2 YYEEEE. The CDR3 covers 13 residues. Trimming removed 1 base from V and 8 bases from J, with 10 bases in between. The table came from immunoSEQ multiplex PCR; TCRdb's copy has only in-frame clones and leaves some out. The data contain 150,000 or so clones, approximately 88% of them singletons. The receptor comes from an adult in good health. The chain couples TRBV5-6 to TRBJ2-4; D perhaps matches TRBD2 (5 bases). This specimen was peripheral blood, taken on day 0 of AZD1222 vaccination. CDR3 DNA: TGTGCCAGCAGCTTGCGGGAAAGGGACATTCAGTACTTC. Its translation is CASSLRERDIQYF. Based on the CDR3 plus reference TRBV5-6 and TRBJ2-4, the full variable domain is DAGVTQSPTHLIKTRGQQVTLRCSPKSGHDTVSWYQQALGQGPQFIFQYYEEEERQRGNFPDRFSGHQFPNYSSELNVNALLLGDSALYLCASSLRERDIQYFGAGTRLSVL.